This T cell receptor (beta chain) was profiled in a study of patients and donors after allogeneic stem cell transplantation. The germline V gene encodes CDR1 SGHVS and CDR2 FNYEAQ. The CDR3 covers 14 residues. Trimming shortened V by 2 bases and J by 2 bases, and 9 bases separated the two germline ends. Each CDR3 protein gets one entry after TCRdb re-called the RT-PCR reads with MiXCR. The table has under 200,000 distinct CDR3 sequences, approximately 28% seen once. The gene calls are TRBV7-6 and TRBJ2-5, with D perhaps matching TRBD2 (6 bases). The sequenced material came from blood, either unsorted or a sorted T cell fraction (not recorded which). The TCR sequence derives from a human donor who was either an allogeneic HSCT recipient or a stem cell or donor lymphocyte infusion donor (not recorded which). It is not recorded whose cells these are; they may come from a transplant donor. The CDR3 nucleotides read TGTGCCAGCAGCTTAATAGCGGCGCAAGAGACCCAGTACTTC. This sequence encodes CASSLIAAQETQYF.